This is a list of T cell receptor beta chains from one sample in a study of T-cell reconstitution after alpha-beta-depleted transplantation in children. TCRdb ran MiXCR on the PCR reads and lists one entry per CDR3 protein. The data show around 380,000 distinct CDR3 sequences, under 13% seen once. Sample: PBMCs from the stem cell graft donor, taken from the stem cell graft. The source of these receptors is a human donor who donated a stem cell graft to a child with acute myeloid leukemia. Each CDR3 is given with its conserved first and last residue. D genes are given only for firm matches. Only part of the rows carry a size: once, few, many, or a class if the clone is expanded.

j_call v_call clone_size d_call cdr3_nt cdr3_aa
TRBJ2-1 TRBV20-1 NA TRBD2 TGCAGTGCTAGACAACTAGCGGGGGGAAATGAGCAGTTCTTC CSARQLAGGNEQFF
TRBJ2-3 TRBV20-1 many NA TGCAGTGCCTTGAGGGGCACAGATACGCAGTATTTT CSALRGTDTQYF
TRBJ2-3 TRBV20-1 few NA TGCAGTGCTTCCACAGGGTATCCCACAGATACGCAGTATTTT CSASTGYPTDTQYF
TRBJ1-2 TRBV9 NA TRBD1 TGTGCCAGCACCCGAACAGGGGAGAATGGCTACACCTTC CASTRTGENGYTF
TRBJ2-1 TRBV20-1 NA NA TGCAGTGCTAGAGATGTGGGGGGCTGGAATGAGCAGTTCTTC CSARDVGGWNEQFF
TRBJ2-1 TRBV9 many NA TGTGCCAGCACCATACGGGGGGCGCCATACAATGAGCAGTTCTTC CASTIRGAPYNEQFF
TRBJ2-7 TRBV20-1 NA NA TGCAGTGCTAGAGATCTAGGTGGCAGCCTCTCATACGAGCAGTACTTC CSARDLGGSLSYEQYF
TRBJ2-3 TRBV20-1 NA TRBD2 TGCAGTGCTAAATCGCTAGCGGGGGGGAAAACCACAGATACGCAGTATTTT CSAKSLAGGKTTDTQYF
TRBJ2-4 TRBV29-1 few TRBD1 TGCAGCGTTGGGGACCGGGACAGGGATCAGCTAGCCAAAAACATTCAGTACTTC CSVGDRDRDQLAKNIQYF
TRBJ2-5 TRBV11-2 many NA TGTGCCAGCAGCTTGACTTGGGAAGAGACCCAGTACTTC CASSLTWEETQYF
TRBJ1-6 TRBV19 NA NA TGTGCCAGTAGTATCGGCGAGGATTCACCCCTCCACTTT CASSIGEDSPLHF
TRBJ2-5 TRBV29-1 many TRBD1 TGCAGCGTGCACAGGGGCCAAGAGACCCAGTACTTC CSVHRGQETQYF
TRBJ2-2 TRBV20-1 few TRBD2 TGCAGTGCGGGACTAGCTCCGAACACCGGGGAGCTGTTTTTT CSAGLAPNTGELFF
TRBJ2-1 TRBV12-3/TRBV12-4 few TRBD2 TGTGCCAGCAGGCCTGGGGGACTACCCATCGCACTCTATGAGCAGTTCTTC CASRPGGLPIALYEQFF
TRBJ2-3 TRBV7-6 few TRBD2 TGTGCCAGCAGCTTGGGCGGGGGGACCACTCGCACAGATACGCAGTATTTT CASSLGGGTTRTDTQYF
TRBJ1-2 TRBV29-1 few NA TGCAGCGGGGACGGGGGTGTCTATGGCTACACCTTC CSGDGGVYGYTF
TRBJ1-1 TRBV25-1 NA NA TGTGCCAGCAGCGTTCTGAGGGGGGCTAACACTGAAGCTTTCTTT CASSVLRGANTEAFF
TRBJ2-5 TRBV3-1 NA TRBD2 TGTGCCAGCAGCCAAAACGCGGGGGGAGAGACCCAGTACTTC CASSQNAGGETQYF
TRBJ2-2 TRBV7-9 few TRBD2 TGTGCCAGCAGCTTAGACGCGGGAGCGGACACCGGGGAGCTGTTTTTT CASSLDAGADTGELFF
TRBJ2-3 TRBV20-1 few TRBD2 TGCAGTGCTAGGACTAGCGATTATTCCGCAGATACGCAGTATTTT CSARTSDYSADTQYF